A single sample is the source of the 10 T cell receptor beta chains below, sequenced in a study of monozygotic twins with inflammatory bowel disease. TCRdb re-called the 5' RACE reads and catalogs CDR3 proteins one per entry, DNA excluded. The specimen's table records about 150,000 distinct CDR3 sequences. Sequencing was carried out using blood. The receptors were sampled from a human donor with ulcerative colitis or Crohn's disease, or a healthy co-twin of an affected twin (not recorded which).

The chain is built from TRBV7-9 and TRBJ1-1. The CDR3 loop spans 11 amino acids. Germline V gene lookup returns CDR1 SEHNR and CDR2 FQNEAQ (reference sequence). The CDR3 spells CASDGLTEAFF.

The gene calls are TRBV20-1 and TRBJ1-5; absent DNA, TCRdb's TRBD1 call cannot be checked. The CDR3 totals 17 residues. From germline, CDR1 is DFQATT and CDR2 SNEGSKA (reference sequence). CDR3 protein: CSARHGTGSYSNQPQHF.

Here the CDR3 reads CASNLRRGETQYF. This rearrangement joins TRBV28 to TRBJ2-5; the TCRdb D gene call, TRBD2, has no DNA to confirm it. The V gene's germline CDR1 is MDHEN and CDR2 SYDVKM. The CDR3 spans 13 residues.

The chain couples TRBV20-1 to TRBJ2-5; TCRdb selects TRBD1, and the lack of DNA leaves this call unchecked. The CDR3 covers 12 residues. Germline CDR1 reads DFQATT; CDR2 reads SNEGSKA (reference sequence). CDR3 region: CSARGHGETQYF.

This chain uses TRBV19 with TRBJ2-2; TCRdb reports TRBD1, a call that lacks DNA to check it against. Germline CDR1 LNHDA, CDR2 SQIVND (reference sequence). CDR3 size: 16 residues. This CDR3 is CASSRNGQGVTGELFF.

The genes are TRBV14 and TRBJ2-3. The germline V gene has CDR1 SGHDN and CDR2 FVKESK. CDR3 length equals 13 residues. CDR3 loop: CASSHLGLDTQYF.

This CDR3 reads CASSQDRDRANTEAFF. V usage is TRBV4-1 and J usage is TRBJ1-1; the D gene TCRdb calls, TRBD1, cannot be checked with no DNA. Germline V gene data show CDR1 as MGHRA and CDR2 as YSYEKL. CDR3 size: 16 residues.

The gene calls are TRBV28 and TRBJ2-7; as DNA is missing, the TRBD2 call by TCRdb cannot be tested. Germline CDR1 MDHEN, CDR2 SYDVKM. CDR3 size: 16 residues. CDR3 sequence: CASSPRLAQGLNEQYF.

J is TRBJ1-5 and V is TRBV19; checking the TCRdb D call of TRBD1 is not possible without DNA. Per the germline V gene, CDR1 is LNHDA and CDR2 is SQIVND (reference sequence). CDR3 size: 14 residues. The CDR3 region is CASTLGPADQPQHF.

The genes are TRBV12-3 or TRBV12-4 and TRBJ2-1; TCRdb returns TRBD2, unconfirmable since there is no DNA. The CDR3 contains 15 residues. The chain's CDR3 is CASSLAGGPFYEQFF.